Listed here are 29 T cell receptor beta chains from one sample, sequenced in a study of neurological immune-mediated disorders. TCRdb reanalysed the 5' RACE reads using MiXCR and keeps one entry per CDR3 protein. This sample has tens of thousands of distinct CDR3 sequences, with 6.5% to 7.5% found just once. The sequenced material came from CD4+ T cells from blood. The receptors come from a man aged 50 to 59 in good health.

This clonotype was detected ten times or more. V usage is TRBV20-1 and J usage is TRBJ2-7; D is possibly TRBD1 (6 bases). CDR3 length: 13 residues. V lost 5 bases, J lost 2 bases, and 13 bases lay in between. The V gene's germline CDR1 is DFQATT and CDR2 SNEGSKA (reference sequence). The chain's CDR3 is CSASWTATYEQYF. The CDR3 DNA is TGCAGTGCTTCTTGGACAGCTACCTACGAGCAGTACTTC.

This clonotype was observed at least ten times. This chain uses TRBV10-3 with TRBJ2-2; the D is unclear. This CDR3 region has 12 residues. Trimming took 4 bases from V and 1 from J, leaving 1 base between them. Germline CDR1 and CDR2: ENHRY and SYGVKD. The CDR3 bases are TGTGCCATCAGTGGGAACACCGGGGAGCTGTTTTTT. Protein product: CAISGNTGELFF.

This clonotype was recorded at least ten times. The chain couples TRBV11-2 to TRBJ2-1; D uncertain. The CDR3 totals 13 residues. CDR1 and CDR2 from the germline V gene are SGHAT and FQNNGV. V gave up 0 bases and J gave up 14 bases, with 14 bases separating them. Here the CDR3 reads CASSLDLVDLEFF. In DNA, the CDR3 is TGTGCCAGCAGCTTAGATTTAGTGGATCTCGAGTTCTTC.

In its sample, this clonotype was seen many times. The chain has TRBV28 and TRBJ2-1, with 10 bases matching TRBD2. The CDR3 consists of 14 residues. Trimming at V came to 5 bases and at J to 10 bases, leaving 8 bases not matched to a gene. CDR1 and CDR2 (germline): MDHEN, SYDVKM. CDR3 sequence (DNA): TGTGCCAGCAGTCCGTTAGCGGGAGGCCAAGAGCAGTTCTTC. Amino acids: CASSPLAGGQEQFF.

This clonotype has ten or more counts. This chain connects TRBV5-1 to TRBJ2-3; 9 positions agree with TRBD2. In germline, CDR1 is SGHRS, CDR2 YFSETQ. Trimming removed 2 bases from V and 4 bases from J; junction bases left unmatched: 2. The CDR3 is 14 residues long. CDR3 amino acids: CASSFSGSSDTQYF. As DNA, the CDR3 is TGCGCCAGCAGCTTTAGCGGGAGTTCAGATACGCAGTATTTT.

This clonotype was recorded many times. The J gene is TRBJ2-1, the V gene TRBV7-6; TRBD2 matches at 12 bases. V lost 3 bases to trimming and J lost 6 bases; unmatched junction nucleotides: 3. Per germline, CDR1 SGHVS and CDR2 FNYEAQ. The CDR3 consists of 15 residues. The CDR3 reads CASSFGLAGPNEQFF. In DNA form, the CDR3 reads TGTGCCAGCAGCTTTGGACTAGCGGGGCCCAATGAGCAGTTCTTC. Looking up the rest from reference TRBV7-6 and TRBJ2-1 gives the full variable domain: GAGVSQSPRYKVTKRGQDVALRCDPISGHVSLYWYRQALGQGPEFLTYFNYEAQQDKSGLPNDRFSAERPEGSISTLTIQRTEQRDSAMYRCASSFGLAGPNEQFFGPGTRLTVL.

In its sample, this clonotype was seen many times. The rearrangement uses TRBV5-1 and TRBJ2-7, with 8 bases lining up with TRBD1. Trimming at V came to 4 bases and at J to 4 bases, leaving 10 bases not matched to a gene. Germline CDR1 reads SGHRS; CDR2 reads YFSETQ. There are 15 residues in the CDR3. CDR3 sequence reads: CASSPQGAYGYEQYF. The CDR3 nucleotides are TGCGCCAGCAGCCCTCAGGGGGCCTACGGGTACGAGCAGTACTTC.

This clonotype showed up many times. The chain's CDR3 is CAAGQGAYEQYF. The CDR3, as DNA: TGTGCCGCGGGACAGGGGGCCTACGAGCAGTACTTC. This rearrangement joins TRBV6-5 to TRBJ2-7, with 11 bases fitting TRBD1. Germline V gives CDR1 MNHEY, CDR2 SVGAGI. The CDR3 sequence is 12 residues long. V dropped 11 bases and J dropped 2; count of bases not matched to a gene: 2.

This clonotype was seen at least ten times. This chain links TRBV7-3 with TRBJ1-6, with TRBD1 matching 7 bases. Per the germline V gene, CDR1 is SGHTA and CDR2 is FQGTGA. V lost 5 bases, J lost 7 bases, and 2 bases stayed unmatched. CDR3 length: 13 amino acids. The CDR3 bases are TGTGCCAGCAGCCGCAGGGGGAATTCACCCCTCCACTTT. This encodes CASSRRGNSPLHF.

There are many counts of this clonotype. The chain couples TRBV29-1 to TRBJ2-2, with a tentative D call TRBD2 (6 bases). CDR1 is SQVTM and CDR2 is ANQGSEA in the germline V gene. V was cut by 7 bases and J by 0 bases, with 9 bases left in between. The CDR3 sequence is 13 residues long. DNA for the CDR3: TGCAGCGGCACGGGGGCGAACACCGGGGAGCTGTTTTTT. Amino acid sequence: CSGTGANTGELFF.

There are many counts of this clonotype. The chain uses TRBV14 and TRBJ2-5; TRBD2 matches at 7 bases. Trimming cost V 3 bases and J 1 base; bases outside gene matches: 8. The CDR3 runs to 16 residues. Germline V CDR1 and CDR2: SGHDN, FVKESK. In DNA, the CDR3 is TGTGCCAGCAGCCAGGCGGGAGTCAATCCCCAAGAGACCCAGTACTTC. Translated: CASSQAGVNPQETQYF.

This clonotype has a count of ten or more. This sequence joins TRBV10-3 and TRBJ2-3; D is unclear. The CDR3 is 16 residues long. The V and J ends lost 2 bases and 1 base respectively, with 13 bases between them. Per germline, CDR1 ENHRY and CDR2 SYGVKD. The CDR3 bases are TGTGCCATCAGTGAGGAGAGGCTGTTCGGCACAGATACGCAGTATTTT. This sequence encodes CAISEERLFGTDTQYF.

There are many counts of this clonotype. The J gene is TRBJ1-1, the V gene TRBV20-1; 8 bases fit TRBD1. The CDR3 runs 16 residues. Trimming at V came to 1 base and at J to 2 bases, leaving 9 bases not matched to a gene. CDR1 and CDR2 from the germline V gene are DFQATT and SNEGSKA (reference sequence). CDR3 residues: CSARAHSTGANTEAFF. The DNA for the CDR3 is TGCAGTGCTAGAGCACACTCGACAGGGGCAAACACTGAAGCTTTCTTT.

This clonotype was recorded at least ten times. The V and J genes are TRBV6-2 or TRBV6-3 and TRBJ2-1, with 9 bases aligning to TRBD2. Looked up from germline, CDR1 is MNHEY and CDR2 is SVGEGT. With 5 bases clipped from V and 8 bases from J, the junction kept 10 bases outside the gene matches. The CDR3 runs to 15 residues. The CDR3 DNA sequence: TGTGCCAGCAGTAAAAGCGGGAGGAGGGAGGATGAGCAGTTCTTC. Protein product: CASSKSGRREDEQFF.

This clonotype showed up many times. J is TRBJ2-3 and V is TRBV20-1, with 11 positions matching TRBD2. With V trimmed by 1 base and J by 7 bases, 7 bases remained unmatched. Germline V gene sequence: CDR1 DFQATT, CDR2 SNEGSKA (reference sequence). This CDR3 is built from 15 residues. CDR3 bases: TGCAGTGCTAGAGTGGCTAGCGGGAGGCACAATACGCAGTATTTT. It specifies CSARVASGRHNTQYF.

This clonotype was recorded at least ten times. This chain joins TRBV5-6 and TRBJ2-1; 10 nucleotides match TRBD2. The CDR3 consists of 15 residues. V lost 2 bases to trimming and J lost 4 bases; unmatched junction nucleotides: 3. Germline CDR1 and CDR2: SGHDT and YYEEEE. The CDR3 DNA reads TGTGCCAGCAGCTTTGCGGGACTAGCGTACAATGAGCAGTTCTTC. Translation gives CASSFAGLAYNEQFF.

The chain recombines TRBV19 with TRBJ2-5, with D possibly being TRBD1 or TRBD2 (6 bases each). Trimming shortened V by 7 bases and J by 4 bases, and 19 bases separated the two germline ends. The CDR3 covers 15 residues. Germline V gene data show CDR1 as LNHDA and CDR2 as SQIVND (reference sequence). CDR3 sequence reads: CASTYSSGARETQYF. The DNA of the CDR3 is TGTGCCAGTACCTATTCTTCGGGGGCCCGAGAGACCCAGTACTTC.

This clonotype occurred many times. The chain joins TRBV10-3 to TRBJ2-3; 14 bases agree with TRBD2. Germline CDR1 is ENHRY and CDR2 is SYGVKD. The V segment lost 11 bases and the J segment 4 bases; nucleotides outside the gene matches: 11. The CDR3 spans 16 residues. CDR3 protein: CAVQGTSGSFADTQYF. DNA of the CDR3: TGTGCCGTCCAAGGGACTAGCGGGAGTTTTGCAGATACGCAGTATTTT.

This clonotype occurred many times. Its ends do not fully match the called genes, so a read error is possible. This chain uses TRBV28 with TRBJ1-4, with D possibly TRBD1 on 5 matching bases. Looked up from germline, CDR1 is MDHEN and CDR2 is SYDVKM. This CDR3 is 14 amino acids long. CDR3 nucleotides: TGTGCCAGCAGCTTATCAGGGTCTAGAGAAAAACTGTTTTTT. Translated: CASSLSGSREKLFF.

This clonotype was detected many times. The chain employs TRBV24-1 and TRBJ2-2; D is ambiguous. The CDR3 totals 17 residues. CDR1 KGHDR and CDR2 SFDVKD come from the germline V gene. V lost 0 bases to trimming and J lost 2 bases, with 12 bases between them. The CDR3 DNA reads TGTGCCACCAGTGATTTGTGGCCTAACGACAACACCGGGGAGCTGTTTTTT. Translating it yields CATSDLWPNDNTGELFF.

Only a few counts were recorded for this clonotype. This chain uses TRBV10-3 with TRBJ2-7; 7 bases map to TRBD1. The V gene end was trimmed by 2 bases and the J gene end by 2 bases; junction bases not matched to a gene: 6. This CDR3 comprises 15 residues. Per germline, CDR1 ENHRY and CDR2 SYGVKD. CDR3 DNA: TGTGCCATCAGTGAGCCGGACAGGCCGGCCTACGAGCAGTACTTC. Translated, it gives CAISEPDRPAYEQYF.

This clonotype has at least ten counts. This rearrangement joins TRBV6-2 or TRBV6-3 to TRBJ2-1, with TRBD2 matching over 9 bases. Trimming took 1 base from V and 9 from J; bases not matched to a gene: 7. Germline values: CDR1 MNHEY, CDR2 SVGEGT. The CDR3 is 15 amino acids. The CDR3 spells CASSYFSGRSGEQFF. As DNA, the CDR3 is TGTGCCAGCAGTTACTTTAGCGGGAGAAGCGGTGAGCAGTTCTTC.

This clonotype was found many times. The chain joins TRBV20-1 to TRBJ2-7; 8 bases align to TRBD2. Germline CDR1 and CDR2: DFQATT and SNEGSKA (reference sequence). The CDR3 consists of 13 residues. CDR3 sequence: CRASGRAGYEQYF. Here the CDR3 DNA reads TGCAGGGCCTCCGGGAGGGCAGGGTACGAGCAGTACTTC.

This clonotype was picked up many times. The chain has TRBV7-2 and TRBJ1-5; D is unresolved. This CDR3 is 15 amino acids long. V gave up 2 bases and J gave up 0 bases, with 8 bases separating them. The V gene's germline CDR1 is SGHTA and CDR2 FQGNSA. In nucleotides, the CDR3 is TGTGCCAGCAGCTTAAGCGAATATAGCAATCAGCCCCAGCATTTT. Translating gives CASSLSEYSNQPQHF.

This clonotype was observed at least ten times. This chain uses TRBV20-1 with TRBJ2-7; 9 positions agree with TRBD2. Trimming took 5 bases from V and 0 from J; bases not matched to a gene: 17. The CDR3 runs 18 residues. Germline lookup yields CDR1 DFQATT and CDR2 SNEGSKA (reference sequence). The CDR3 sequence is CSAAPPGKGLAFSYEQYF. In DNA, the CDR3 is TGCAGTGCTGCCCCGCCGGGGAAGGGACTAGCTTTCTCCTACGAGCAGTACTTC.

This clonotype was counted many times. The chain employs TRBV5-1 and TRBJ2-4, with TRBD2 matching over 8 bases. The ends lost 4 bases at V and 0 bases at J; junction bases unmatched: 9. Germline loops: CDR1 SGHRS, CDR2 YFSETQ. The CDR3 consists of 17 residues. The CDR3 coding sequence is TGCGCCAGCAGCCGGGGGGGGGCGGTCCTAGCCAAAAACATTCAGTACTTC. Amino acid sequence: CASSRGGAVLAKNIQYF.

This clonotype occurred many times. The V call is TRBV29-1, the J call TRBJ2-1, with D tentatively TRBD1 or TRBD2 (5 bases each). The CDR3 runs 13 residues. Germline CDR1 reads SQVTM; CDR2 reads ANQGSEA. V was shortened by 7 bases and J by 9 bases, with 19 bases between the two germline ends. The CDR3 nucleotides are TGCAGCGCCGCCGGGGCCCGGGTTGGTGAGCAGTTCTTC. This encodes CSAAGARVGEQFF.

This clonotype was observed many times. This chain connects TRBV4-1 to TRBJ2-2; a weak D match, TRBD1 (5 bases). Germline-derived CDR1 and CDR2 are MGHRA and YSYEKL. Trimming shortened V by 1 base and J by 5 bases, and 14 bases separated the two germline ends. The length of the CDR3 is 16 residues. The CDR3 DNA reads TGCGCCAGCAGCCAAGGGGGCAGGGTTACAACCGGGGAGCTGTTTTTT. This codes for CASSQGGRVTTGELFF.

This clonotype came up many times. The CDR3 protein is CATSRDTGFTDTQYF. The CDR3, as DNA: TGTGCCACCAGCAGAGATACTGGCTTCACAGATACGCAGTATTTT. The rearrangement uses TRBV15 and TRBJ2-3, with D unresolved. The germline V gene encodes CDR1 LNHNV and CDR2 YYDKDF (reference sequence). The V gene lost 0 bases and the J gene lost 2 bases, with 9 bases spanning the gap. The CDR3 spans 15 residues.